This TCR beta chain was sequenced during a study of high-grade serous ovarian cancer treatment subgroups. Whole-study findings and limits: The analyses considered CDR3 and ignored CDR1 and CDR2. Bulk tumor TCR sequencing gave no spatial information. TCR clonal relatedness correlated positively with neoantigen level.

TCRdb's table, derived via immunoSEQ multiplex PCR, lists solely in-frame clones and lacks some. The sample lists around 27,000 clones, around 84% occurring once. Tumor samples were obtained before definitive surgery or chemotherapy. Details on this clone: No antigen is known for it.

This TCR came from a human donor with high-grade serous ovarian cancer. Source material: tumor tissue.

CDR3 nucleotide sequence: TGTGCCAGCGGGGTGGGTAGCTACGAGCAGTACTTC. This translates into CASGVGSYEQYF. The V gene is TRBV6-1, the J gene TRBJ2-5; D ambiguous. The end of the DNA is better explained by TRBJ2-7, so the J call may be wrong. The CDR3 totals 12 residues. In germline, CDR1 is MNHNS, CDR2 SASEGT.